These 21 T cell receptor beta chains share one sample of origin, sequenced in a study of T cell repertoires in cytomegalovirus infection. TCRdb re-called the reads with MiXCR, one entry per CDR3 protein. This table holds approximately 990,000 distinct CDR3 sequences, more than 25% found once. These receptors have no identified antigens. The sample consisted of cultured CD8+ T cells from PBMCs, taken from culture after CMV antigen stimulation. Source of these receptors: a human donor in good health (CMV status not recorded). Some clones in this sample may be carry-over from other donors' samples.

The sample holds many counts of this clonotype. The chain is built from TRBV7-6 and TRBJ2-5; 9 bases line up with TRBD2. Germline assignment: CDR1 SGHVS and CDR2 FNYEAQ. V shed 5 bases, J shed 0 bases, and the junction held 7 bases outside the gene matches. The CDR3 runs 16 residues. The CDR3 DNA reads as TGTGCCAGCAGCCCCCGACTAGCGGAGTACCAAGAGACCCAGTACTTC. It encodes CASSPRLAEYQETQYF.

The rearrangement uses TRBV7-9 and TRBJ2-7; 9 positions agree with TRBD1. Germline V lookup: CDR1 SEHNR, CDR2 FQNEAQ (reference sequence). This CDR3 has 15 residues. V lost 6 bases to trimming and J lost 1 base; unmatched junction nucleotides: 7. The CDR3, as DNA: TGTGCCAGCAGGGAGTCCGGGACAGGGTCCTACGAGCAGTACTTC. Protein: CASRESGTGSYEQYF.

This clonotype was recorded only once. The chain is built from TRBV4-1 and TRBJ2-1, with D perhaps given as TRBD1 or TRBD2 (6 bases each). The CDR3 totals 15 residues. CDR1 is MGHRA, CDR2 YSYEKL, per germline. Deletions cut 0 bases from V and 7 bases from J, with 13 bases between. This CDR3 is CASSQDRGQGNEQFF. The CDR3, as DNA: TGCGCCAGCAGCCAAGATCGGGGGCAGGGTAATGAGCAGTTCTTC.

This clonotype was counted between two and nine times. DNA for the CDR3: TGTGCCAGCAGTTACCCCTCGGACAGTAGCGGATCCCTGTACGAGCAGTACGTC. Translated: CASSYPSDSSGSLYEQYV. This chain joins TRBV6-2 or TRBV6-3 and TRBJ2-7; D may correspond to TRBD1 or TRBD2 (6 bases each). V shed 2 bases and J shed 4 bases, with 24 bases lying between them. This CDR3 is built from 18 residues. Germline-derived CDR1 and CDR2 are MNHEY and SVGEGT.

V and J are TRBV7-3 and TRBJ2-1, with TRBD2 matching 8 bases. Germline V gives CDR1 SGHTA, CDR2 FQGTGA. The V and J ends lost 5 bases and 6 bases, in that order; junction bases with no gene match: 9. The CDR3 has 15 amino acids. The CDR3 region is CASSPLTGGLNEQFF. The DNA for the CDR3 is TGTGCCAGCAGCCCTTTAACGGGGGGGCTCAATGAGCAGTTCTTC. Combining the CDR3 with reference TRBV7-3 and TRBJ2-1 gives the whole variable domain GAGVSQTPSNKVTEKGKYVELRCDPISGHTALYWYRQSLGQGPEFLIYFQGTGAADDSGLPNDRFFAVRPEGSVSTLKIQRTERGDSAVYLCASSPLTGGLNEQFFGPGTRLTVL.

This clonotype has only a few counts. The chain combines TRBV6-5 with TRBJ2-7, with D perhaps matching TRBD1 (6 bases). The CDR3 consists of 12 residues. The germline CDR1 and CDR2 sequences are MNHEY and SVGAGI. Trimming removed 10 bases from V and 5 bases from J, with 15 bases in between. The CDR3 spells CATRGSFNEQYV. CDR3 in DNA: TGTGCCACTAGGGGGTCGTTCAACGAGCAGTACGTC.

The chain has TRBV19 and TRBJ2-1; D unclear. V was clipped by 0 bases and J by 0 bases, with 6 bases between them. The CDR3 loop spans 15 amino acids. Germline-derived CDR1 and CDR2 are LNHDA and SQIVND (reference sequence). The CDR3 here is CASSIEDHSYNEQFF. CDR3 bases: TGTGCCAGTAGTATAGAAGACCACTCCTACAATGAGCAGTTCTTC.

Ten or more counts support this clonotype. J is TRBJ1-1 and V is TRBV7-2; D perhaps matches TRBD1 (5 bases). The germline V gene has CDR1 SGHTA and CDR2 FQGNSA. The CDR3 contains 15 residues. V gave up 4 bases and J gave up 1 base, with 13 bases separating them. The CDR3 loop reads CASSWGVVGNTEAFF. In DNA form, the CDR3 reads TGTGCCAGCAGCTGGGGGGTAGTGGGGAACACTGAAGCTTTCTTT. Supplemented by reference TRBV7-2 and TRBJ1-1, the full variable domain reads GAGVSQSPSNKVTEKGKDVELRCDPISGHTALYWYRQSLGQGLEFLIYFQGNSAPDKSGLPSDRFSAERTGGSVSTLTIQRTQQEDSAVYLCASSWGVVGNTEAFFGQGTRLTVV.

This clonotype was observed many times. This chain connects TRBV7-2 to TRBJ2-5; D possibly corresponds to TRBD2 (6 bases). In germline, CDR1 is SGHTA, CDR2 FQGNSA. The CDR3 is 16 amino acids. V gave up 0 bases and J gave up 2 bases, with 13 bases separating them. CDR3 amino acids: CASSLALEGWQETQYF. The CDR3 DNA reads as TGTGCCAGCAGCTTAGCGCTGGAGGGGTGGCAAGAGACCCAGTACTTC. The variable domain in full, completed from reference TRBV7-2 and TRBJ2-5, reads GAGVSQSPSNKVTEKGKDVELRCDPISGHTALYWYRQSLGQGLEFLIYFQGNSAPDKSGLPSDRFSAERTGGSVSTLTIQRTQQEDSAVYLCASSLALEGWQETQYFGPGTRLLVL.

This clonotype was seen repeatedly, ten times or more. The V call is TRBV7-2, the J call TRBJ2-1, with a tentative D call TRBD2 (6 bases). Trimming stripped 3 bases from V and 7 bases from J, with 10 bases between. This CDR3 spans 13 amino acids. CDR1 is SGHTA and CDR2 is FQGNSA in the germline V gene. The CDR3 loop is CASSFVLANEQFF. The CDR3 nucleotides read TGTGCCAGCAGCTTCGTACTAGCAAATGAGCAGTTCTTC.

In its sample, this clonotype was seen many times. This sequence joins TRBV7-6 and TRBJ2-1; the D gene is possibly TRBD2 (6 bases). CDR1 is SGHVS, CDR2 FNYEAQ, per germline. V was shortened by 1 base and J by 0 bases, with 13 bases between the two germline ends. The CDR3 is 17 residues long. The CDR3: CASSLGGLAYSYNEQFF. The CDR3, as DNA: TGTGCCAGCAGCTTAGGGGGTCTAGCGTACTCCTACAATGAGCAGTTCTTC.

This clonotype showed up just a few times. The rearrangement uses TRBV4-3 and TRBJ1-1; D unresolved. The CDR3 covers 13 residues. V was shortened by 8 bases and J by 5 bases, with 15 bases between the two germline ends. In germline, CDR1 is LGHNA, CDR2 YSLEER. CDR3 in amino acids: CASANRGITEAFF. For the CDR3, the DNA is TGCGCCAGCGCAAACAGAGGGATAACTGAAGCTTTCTTT.

This clonotype was found a few times. The chain employs TRBV5-1 and TRBJ2-3; possible D gene TRBD1, 6 bases. The CDR3 spans 16 residues. The germline V and J ends were trimmed by 2 bases and 2 bases, with 15 bases remaining between them. Germline values: CDR1 SGHRS, CDR2 YFSETQ. The CDR3 loop is CASSFIERQVTDTQYF. The CDR3 DNA follows: TGCGCCAGCAGCTTTATTGAGAGACAGGTCACAGATACGCAGTATTTT.

The rearrangement joins TRBV7-9 to TRBJ1-5, with 9 positions matching TRBD1. The CDR3 spans 15 residues. Germline CDR1 reads SEHNR; CDR2 reads FQNEAQ (reference sequence). The V and J ends lost 4 bases and 2 bases, in that order; junction bases with no gene match: 3. The DNA for the CDR3 is TGTGCCAGCAGCTCCCGGACAGGGGGCAATCAGCCCCAGCATTTT. Its translation is CASSSRTGGNQPQHF.

Only a few counts were recorded for this clonotype. The chain is built from TRBV6-1 and TRBJ2-2, with 11 bases that match TRBD1. This CDR3 is built from 21 residues. J gave up 5 bases and V 2 bases, and 19 bases lay outside the gene matches. Germline-derived CDR1 and CDR2 are MNHNS and SASEGT. The CDR3 DNA reads TGTGCCAGCAGTGAATATTGGTTGTATGGGACAGGGGGTTTCGGGACCGGGGAGCTGTTTTTT. It encodes CASSEYWLYGTGGFGTGELFF.

In this sample, this clonotype turned up many times. The gene calls are TRBV19 and TRBJ2-6; D is uncertain. V was cut by 7 bases and J by 0 bases, with 10 bases left in between. CDR3 size: 15 residues. Germline lookup yields CDR1 LNHDA and CDR2 SQIVND (reference sequence). The CDR3 region is CASMGNPSGANVLTF. DNA of the CDR3: TGTGCCAGTATGGGGAATCCCTCTGGGGCCAACGTCCTGACTTTC. Looking up the rest from reference TRBV19 and TRBJ2-6 gives the full variable domain: DGGITQSPKYLFRKEGQNVTLSCEQNLNHDAMYWYRQDPGQGLRLIYYSQIVNDFQKGDIAEGYSVSREKKESFPLTVTSAQKNPTAFYLCASMGNPSGANVLTFGAGSRLTVL.

The rearrangement uses TRBV12-5 and TRBJ2-7; 9 nucleotides agree with TRBD1. V shed 5 bases, J shed 2 bases, and the junction held 13 bases outside the gene matches. Germline V lookup: CDR1 LGHNT, CDR2 FRNRAP. This CDR3 has 17 residues. The CDR3 reads CASGLDLDRGLTYEQYV. CDR3 nucleotide sequence: TGTGCTAGTGGTCTAGATCTGGACAGGGGACTTACCTACGAGCAGTACGTC.

This clonotype was seen ten or more times. V is TRBV7-2 and J is TRBJ1-2; D is unresolved. This CDR3 comprises 14 residues. The germline V gene encodes CDR1 SGHTA and CDR2 FQGNSA. V dropped 6 bases and J dropped 3 bases, with 14 bases sitting between them. The CDR3: CASSQWPGHYGYTF. The DNA for the CDR3 is TGTGCCAGCAGTCAATGGCCCGGACACTATGGCTACACCTTC.

This sequence joins TRBV29-1 and TRBJ2-6; maybe TRBD1 (7 bases). The germline V and J ends were trimmed by 2 bases and 2 bases, with 16 bases remaining between them. CDR3 length: 17 amino acids. CDR1 is SQVTM and CDR2 is ANQGSEA in the germline V gene. The CDR3 region is CSVEIRGDFAGANVLTF. The CDR3 coding sequence is TGCAGCGTTGAAATCAGGGGGGATTTTGCTGGGGCCAACGTCCTGACTTTC.

This chain uses TRBV10-3 with TRBJ2-5; a possible D gene is TRBD2 (6 bases). The length of the CDR3 is 13 residues. The germline V gene has CDR1 ENHRY and CDR2 SYGVKD. V was cut by 10 bases and J by 1 base, with 13 bases left in between. Here the CDR3 reads CATLRRAQETQYF. The CDR3 DNA follows: TGTGCCACCCTAAGGAGGGCCCAAGAGACCCAGTACTTC.

There are many counts of this clonotype. This chain connects TRBV7-6 to TRBJ2-7; either TRBD1 or TRBD2 may fit D (5 bases each). CDR1 and CDR2 (germline): SGHVS, FNYEAQ. V lost 4 bases and J 3 bases, leaving 7 bases between the germline ends. The CDR3 length is 12 residues. For the CDR3, the DNA is TGTGCCAGCAGCTGGGACGGCTACGAGCAGTACTTC. Its translation: CASSWDGYEQYF.